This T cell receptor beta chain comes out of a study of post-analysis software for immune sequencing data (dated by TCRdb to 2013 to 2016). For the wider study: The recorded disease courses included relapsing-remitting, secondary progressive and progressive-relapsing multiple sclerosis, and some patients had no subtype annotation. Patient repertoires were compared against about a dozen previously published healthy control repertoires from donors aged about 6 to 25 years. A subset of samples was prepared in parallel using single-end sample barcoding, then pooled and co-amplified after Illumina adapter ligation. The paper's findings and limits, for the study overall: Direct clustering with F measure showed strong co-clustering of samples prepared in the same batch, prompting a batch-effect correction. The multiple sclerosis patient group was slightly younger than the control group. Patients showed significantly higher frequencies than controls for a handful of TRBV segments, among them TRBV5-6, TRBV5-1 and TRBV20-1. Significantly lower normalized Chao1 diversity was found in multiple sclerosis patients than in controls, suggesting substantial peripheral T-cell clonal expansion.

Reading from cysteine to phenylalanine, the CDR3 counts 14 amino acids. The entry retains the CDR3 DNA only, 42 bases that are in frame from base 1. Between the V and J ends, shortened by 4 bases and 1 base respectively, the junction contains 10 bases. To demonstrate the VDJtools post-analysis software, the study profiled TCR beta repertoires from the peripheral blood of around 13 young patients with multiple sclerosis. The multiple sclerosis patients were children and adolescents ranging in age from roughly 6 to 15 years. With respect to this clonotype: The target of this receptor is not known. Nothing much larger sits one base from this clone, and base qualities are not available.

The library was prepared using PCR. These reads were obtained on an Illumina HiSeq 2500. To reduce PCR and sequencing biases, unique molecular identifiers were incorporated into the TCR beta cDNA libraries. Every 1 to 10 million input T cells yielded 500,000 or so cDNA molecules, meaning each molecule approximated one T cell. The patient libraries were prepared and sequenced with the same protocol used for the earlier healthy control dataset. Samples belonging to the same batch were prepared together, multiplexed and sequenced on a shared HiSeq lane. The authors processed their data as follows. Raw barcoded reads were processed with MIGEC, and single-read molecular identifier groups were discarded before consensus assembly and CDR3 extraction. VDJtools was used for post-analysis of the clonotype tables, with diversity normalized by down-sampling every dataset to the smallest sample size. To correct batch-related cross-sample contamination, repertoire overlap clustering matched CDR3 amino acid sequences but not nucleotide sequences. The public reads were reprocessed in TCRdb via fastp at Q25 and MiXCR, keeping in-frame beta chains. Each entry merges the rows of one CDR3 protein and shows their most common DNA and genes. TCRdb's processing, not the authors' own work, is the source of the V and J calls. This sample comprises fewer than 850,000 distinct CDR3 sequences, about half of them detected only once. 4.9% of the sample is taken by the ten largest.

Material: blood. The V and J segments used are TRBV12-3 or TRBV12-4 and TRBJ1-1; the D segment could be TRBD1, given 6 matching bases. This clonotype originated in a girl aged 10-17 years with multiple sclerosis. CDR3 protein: CASSYGGANTEAFF. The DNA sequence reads TGTGCCAGCAGTTATGGGGGGGCGAACACTGAAGCTTTCTTT.